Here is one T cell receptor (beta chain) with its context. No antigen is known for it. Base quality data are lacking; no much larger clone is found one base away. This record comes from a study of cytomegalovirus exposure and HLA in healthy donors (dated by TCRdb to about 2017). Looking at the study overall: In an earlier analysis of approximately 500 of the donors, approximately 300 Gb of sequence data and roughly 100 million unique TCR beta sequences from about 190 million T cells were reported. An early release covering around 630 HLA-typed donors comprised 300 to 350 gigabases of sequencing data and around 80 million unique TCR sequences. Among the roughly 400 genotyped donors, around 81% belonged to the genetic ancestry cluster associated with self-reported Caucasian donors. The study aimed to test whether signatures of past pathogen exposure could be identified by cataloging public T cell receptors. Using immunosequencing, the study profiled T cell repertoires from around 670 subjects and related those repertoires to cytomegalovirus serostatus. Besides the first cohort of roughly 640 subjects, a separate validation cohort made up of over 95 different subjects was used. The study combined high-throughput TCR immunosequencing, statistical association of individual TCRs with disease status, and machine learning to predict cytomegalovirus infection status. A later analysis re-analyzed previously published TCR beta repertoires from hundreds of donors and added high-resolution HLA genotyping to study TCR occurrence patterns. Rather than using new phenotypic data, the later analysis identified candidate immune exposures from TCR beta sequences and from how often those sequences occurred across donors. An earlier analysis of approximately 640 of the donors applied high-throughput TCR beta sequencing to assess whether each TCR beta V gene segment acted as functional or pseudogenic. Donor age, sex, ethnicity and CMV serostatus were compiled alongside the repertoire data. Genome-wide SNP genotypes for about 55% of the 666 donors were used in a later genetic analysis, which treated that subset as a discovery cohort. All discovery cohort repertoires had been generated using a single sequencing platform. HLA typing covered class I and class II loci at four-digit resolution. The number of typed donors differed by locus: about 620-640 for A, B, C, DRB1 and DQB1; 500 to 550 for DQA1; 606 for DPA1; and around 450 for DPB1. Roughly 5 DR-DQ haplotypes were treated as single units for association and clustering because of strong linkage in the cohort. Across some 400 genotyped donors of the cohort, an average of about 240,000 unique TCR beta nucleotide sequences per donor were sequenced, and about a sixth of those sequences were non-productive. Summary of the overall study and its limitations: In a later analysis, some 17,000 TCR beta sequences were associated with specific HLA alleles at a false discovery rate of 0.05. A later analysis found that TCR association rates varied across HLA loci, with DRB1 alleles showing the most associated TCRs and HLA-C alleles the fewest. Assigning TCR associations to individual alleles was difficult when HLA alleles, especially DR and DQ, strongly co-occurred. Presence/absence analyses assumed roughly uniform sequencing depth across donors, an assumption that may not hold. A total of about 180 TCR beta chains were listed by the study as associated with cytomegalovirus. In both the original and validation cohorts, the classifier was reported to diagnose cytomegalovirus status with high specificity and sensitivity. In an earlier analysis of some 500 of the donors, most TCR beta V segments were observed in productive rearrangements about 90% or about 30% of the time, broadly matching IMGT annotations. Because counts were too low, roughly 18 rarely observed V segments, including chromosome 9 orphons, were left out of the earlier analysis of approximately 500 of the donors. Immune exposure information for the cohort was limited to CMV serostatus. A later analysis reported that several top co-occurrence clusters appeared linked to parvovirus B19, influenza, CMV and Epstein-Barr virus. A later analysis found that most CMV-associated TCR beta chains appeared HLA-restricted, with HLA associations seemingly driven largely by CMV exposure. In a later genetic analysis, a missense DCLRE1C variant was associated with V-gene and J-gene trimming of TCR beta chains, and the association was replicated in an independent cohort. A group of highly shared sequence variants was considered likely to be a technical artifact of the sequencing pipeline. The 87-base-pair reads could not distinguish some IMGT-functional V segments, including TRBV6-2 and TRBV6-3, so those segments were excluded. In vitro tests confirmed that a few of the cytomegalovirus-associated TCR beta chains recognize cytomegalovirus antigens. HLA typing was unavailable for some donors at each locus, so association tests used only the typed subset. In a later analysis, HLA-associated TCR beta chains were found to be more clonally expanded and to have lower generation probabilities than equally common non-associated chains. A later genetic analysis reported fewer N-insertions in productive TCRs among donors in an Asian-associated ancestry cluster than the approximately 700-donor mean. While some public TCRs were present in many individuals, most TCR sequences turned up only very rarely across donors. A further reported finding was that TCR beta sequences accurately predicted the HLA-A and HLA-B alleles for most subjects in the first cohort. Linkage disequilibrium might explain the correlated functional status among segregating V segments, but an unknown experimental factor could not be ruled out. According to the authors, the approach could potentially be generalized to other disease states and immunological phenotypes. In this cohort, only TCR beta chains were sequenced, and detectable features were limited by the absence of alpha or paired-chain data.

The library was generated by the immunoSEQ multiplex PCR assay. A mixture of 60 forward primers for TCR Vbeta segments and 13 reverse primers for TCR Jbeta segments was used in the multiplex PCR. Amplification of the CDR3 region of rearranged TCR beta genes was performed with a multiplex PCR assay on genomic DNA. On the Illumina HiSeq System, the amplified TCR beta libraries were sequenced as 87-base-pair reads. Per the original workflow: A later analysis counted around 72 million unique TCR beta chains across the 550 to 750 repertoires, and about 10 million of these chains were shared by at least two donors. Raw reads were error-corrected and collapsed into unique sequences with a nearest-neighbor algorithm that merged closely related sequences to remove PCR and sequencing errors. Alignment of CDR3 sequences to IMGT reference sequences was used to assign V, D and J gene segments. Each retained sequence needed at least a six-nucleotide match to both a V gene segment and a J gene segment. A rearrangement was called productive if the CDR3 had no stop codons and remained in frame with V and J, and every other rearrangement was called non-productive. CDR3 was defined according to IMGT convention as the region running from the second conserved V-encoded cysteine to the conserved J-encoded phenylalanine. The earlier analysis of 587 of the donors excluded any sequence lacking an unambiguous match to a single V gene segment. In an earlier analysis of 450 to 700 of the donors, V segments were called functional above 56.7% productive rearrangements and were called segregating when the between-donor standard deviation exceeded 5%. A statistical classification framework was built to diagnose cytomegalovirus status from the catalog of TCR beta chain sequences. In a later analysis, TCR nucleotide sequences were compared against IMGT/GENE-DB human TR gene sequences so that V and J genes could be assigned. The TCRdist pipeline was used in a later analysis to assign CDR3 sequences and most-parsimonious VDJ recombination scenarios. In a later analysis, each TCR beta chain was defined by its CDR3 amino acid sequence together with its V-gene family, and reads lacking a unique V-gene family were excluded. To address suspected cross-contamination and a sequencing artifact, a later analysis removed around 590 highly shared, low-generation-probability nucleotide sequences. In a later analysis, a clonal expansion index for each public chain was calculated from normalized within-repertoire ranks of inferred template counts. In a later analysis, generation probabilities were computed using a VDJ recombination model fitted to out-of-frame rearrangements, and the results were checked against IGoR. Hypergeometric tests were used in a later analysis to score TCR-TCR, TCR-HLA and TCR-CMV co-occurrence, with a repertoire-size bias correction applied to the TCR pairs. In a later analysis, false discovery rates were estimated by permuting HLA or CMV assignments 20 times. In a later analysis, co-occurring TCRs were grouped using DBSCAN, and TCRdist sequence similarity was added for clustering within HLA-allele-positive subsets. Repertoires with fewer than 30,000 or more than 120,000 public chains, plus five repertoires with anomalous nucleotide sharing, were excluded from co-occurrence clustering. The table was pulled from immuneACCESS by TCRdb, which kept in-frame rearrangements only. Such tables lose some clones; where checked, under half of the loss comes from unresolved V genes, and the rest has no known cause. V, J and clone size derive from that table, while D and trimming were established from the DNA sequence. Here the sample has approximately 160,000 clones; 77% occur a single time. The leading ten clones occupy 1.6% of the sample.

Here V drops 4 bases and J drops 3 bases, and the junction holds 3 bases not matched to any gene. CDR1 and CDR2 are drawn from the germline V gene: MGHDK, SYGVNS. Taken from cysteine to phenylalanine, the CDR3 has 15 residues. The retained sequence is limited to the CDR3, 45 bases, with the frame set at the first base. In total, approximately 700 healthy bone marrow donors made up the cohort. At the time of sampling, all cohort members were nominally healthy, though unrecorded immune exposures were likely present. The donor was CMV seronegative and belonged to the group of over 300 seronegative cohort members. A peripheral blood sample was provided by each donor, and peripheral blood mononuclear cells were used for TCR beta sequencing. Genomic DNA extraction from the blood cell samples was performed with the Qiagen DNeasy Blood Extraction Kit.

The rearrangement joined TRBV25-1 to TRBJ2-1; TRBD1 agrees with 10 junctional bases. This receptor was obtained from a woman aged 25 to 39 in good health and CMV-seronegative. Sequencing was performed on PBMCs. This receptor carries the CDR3 CASSGGQGYYNEQFF. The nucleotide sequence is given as TGTGCCAGCAGTGGGGGACAGGGGTACTACAATGAGCAGTTCTTC.